This T cell receptor beta chain appears in the sequencing data of a study of CD8+ T cells in alopecia areata. Worth noting for this clone: Its antigen is undetermined.

Whole-study results and caveats: It was lesional scalp, especially alopecia totalis/universalis, that showed higher clonality than normal scalp.

The CDR3 runs to 15 residues. Germline lookup yields CDR1 LNHDA and CDR2 SQIVND (reference sequence). Trimming removed 1 base at V and 5 bases at J, with 14 bases between. It was cDNA, reverse transcribed from extracted RNA, that served as the sequencing template. Libraries were prepared by immunoSEQ multiplex PCR; TCRdb keeps only in-frame clonotypes and omits some of them. The top ten clones hold 2.8% of a sample with more than 90,000 clones, about 61% of them seen once. From PBMCs, CD4+ and CD8+ T cells were sorted. The receptor's source is a human donor in good health. The sample was CD4+ T cells sorted from blood. V is TRBV19 and J is TRBJ2-5; possibly TRBD2 for D (5 bases). The CDR3 region is CASSIGGTRAETQYF. CDR3 sequence (DNA): TGTGCCAGTAGTATAGGGGGTACTAGGGCTGAGACCCAGTACTTC.